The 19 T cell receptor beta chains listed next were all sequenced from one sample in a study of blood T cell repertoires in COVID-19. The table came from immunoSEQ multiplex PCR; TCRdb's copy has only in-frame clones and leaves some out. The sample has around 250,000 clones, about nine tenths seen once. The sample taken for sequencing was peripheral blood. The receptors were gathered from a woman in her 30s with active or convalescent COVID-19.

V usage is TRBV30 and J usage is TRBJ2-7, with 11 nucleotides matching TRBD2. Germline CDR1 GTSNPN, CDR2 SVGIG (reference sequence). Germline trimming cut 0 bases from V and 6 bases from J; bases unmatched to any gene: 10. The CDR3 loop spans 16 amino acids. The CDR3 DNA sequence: TGTGCCTGGAGTGTCCAACTAGCGGGGGTGTCTTCCGAGCAGTACTTC. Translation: CAWSVQLAGVSSEQYF. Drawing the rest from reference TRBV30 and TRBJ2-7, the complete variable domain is SQTIHQWPATLVQPVGSPLSLECTVEGTSNPNLYWYRQAAGRGLQLLFYSVGIGQISSEVPQNLSASRPQDRQFILSSKKLLLSDSGFYLCAWSVQLAGVSSEQYFGPGTRLTVT.

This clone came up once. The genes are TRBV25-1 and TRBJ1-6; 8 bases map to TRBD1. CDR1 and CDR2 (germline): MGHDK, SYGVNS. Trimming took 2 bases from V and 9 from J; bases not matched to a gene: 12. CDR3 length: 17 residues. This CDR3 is CASSELGRGLGGSPLHF. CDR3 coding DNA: TGTGCCAGCAGTGAACTGGGCAGGGGGCTTGGGGGTTCACCCCTCCACTTT.

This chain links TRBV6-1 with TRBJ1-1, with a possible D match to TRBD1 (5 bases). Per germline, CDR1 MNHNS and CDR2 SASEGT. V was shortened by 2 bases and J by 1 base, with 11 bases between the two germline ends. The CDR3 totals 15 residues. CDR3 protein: CASSEIRVKNTEAFF. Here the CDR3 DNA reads TGTGCCAGCAGTGAAATCAGGGTTAAGAACACTGAAGCTTTCTTT.

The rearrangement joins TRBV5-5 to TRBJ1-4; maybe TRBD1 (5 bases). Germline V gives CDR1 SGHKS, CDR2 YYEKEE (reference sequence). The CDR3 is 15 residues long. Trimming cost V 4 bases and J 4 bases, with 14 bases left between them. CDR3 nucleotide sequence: TGTGCCAGCAGCGTGGGGACGGGGGTTAATGAAAAACTGTTTTTT. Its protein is CASSVGTGVNEKLFF.

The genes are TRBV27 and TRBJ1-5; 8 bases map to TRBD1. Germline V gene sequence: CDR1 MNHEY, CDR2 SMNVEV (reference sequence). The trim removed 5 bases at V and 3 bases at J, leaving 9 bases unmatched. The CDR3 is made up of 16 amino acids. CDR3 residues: CASSQRYRGNNQPQHF. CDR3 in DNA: TGTGCCAGCAGTCAAAGGTACAGGGGGAACAATCAGCCCCAGCATTTT.

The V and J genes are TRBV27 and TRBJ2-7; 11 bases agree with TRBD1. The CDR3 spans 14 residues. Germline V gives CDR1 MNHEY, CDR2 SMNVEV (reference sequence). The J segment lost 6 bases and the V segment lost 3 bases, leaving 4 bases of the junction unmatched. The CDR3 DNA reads TGTGCCAGCAGTTTGACTGGGACAGGGGGCGAGCAGTACTTC. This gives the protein CASSLTGTGGEQYF.

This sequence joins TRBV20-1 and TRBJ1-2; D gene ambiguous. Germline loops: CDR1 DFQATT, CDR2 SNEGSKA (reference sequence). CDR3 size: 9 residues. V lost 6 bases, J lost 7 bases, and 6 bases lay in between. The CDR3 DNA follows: TGCAGTGCCCCGGGTGGCTACACCTTC. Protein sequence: CSAPGGYTF.

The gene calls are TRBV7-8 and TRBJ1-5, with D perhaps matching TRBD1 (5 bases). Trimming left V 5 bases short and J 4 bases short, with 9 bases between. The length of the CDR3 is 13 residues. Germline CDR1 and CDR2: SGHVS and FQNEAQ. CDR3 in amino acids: CASSQGGNQPQHF. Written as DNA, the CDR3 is TGTGCCAGCAGCCAGGGAGGAAATCAGCCCCAGCATTTT.

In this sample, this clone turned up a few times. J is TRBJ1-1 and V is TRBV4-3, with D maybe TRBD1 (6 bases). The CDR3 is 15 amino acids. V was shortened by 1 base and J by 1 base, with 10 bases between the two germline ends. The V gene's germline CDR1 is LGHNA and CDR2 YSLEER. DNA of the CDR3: TGCGCCAGCAGCCAAGTTACAGGGCCGAACACTGAAGCTTTCTTT. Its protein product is CASSQVTGPNTEAFF.

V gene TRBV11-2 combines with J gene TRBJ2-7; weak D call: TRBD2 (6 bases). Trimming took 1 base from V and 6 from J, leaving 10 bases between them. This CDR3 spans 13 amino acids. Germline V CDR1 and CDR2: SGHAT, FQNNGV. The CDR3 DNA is TGTGCCAGCAGCTTAGTGGGGGGATCCGAGCAGTACTTC. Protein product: CASSLVGGSEQYF.

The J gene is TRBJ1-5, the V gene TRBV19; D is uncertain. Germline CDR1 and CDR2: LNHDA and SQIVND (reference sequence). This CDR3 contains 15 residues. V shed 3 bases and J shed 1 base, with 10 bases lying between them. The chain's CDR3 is CASSIAGRSNQPQHF. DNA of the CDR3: TGTGCCAGTAGTATTGCCGGTAGAAGCAATCAGCCCCAGCATTTT.

CDR3 loop: CASSLISGGQETQYF. CDR3 sequence (DNA): TGCGCCAGCAGCTTGATAAGCGGAGGGCAAGAGACCCAGTACTTC. This chain joins TRBV5-1 and TRBJ2-5, with D possibly being TRBD2 (6 bases). The CDR3 covers 15 residues. With 1 base removed from V and 2 bases from J, the gap between germline ends came to 12 bases. CDR1 SGHRS and CDR2 YFSETQ come from the germline V gene.

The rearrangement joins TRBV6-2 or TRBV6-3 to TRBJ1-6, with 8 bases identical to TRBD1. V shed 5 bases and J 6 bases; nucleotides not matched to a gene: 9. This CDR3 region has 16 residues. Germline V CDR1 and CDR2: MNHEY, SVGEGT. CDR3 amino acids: CASSRPRQGSNSPLHF. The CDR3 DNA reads TGTGCCAGCAGTCGGCCAAGACAGGGGAGTAATTCACCCCTCCACTTT.

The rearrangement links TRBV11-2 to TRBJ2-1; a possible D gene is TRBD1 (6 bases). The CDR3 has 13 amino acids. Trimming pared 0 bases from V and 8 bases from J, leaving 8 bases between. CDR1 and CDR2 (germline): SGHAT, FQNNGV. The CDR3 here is CASSLDRGHEQFF. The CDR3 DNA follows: TGTGCCAGCAGCTTAGACAGGGGCCATGAGCAGTTCTTC.

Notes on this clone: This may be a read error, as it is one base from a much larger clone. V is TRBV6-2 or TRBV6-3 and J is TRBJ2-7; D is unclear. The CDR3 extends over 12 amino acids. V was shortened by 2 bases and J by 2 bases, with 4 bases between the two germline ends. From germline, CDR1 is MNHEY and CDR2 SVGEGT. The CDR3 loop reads CASSYPTYEQYF. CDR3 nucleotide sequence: TGTGCCAGCAGTTACCCTACCTACGAGCAGTACTTC.

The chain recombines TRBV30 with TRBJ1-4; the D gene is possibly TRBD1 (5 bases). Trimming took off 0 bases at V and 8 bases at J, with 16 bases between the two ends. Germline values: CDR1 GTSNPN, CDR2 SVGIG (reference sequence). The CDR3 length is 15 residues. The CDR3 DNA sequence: TGTGCCTGGAGTGTAAGCGGGACCCGGAGGGAAAAACTGTTTTTT. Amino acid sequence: CAWSVSGTRREKLFF.

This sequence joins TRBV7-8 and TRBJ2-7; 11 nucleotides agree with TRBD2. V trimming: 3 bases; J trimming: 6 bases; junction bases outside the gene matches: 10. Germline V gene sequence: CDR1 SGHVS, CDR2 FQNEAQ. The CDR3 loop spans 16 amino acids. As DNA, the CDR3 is TGTGCCAGCAGCTTTCTAGCGGGGGGCTCCCGGGGCGAGCAGTACTTC. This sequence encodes CASSFLAGGSRGEQYF. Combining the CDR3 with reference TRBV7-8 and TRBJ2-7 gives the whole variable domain GAGVSQSPRYKVAKRGQDVALRCDPISGHVSLFWYQQALGQGPEFLTYFQNEAQLDKSGLPSDRFFAERPEGSVSTLKIQRTQQEDSAVYLCASSFLAGGSRGEQYFGPGTRLTVT.

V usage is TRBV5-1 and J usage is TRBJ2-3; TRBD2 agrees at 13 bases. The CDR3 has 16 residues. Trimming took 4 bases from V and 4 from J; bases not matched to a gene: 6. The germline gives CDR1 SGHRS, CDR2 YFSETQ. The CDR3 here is CASSTLAGGPADTQYF. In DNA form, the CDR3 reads TGCGCCAGCAGCACACTAGCGGGGGGGCCTGCAGATACGCAGTATTTT.

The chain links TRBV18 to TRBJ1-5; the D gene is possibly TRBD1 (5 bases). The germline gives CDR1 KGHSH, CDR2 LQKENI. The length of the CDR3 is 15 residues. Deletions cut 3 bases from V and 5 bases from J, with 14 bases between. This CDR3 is CASSPGWQGDQPQHF. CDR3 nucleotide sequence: TGTGCCAGCTCACCCGGGTGGCAGGGCGATCAGCCCCAGCATTTT.